A single sample gave rise to the 25 T cell receptor beta chains below, sequenced in a study of blood T cell repertoires in COVID-19 (TCRdb year 2020). The library was prepared using the immunoSEQ multiplex PCR assay. What TCRdb holds here is the immuneACCESS table cut down to in-frame rearrangements. Part of the clones is not present; checked against another copy, under half of the missing clones reflect an unresolved V gene, and the others are unexplained. Counted in this sample were 120,000 to 150,000 clones; more than 75% of them appeared once. The leading ten clones occupy around 4.8% of the sample. The sample was peripheral blood. The receptors were sampled from a human donor in a cohort sampled during active COVID-19.

The chain employs TRBV6-2 or TRBV6-3 and TRBJ1-2; 7 bases map to TRBD1. Per germline, CDR1 MNHEY and CDR2 SVGEGT. This CDR3 spans 13 amino acids. J was trimmed by 8 bases and V by 6 bases; bases with no gene match: 9. This CDR3 reads CASSLGTETGYTF. DNA of the CDR3: TGTGCCAGCAGCCTCGGGACAGAGACAGGCTACACCTTC.

This clone was observed a handful of times. The chain links TRBV6-1 to TRBJ2-2, with TRBD2 identical over 7 bases. The CDR3 sequence is 16 residues long. Germline CDR1 and CDR2: MNHNS and SASEGT. V dropped 0 bases and J dropped 4; count of bases not matched to a gene: 5. CDR3 DNA: TGTGCCAGCAGTGAAGCGGTAGGGAGGGTCACCGGGGAGCTGTTTTTT. Translation gives CASSEAVGRVTGELFF.

The chain is built from TRBV24-1 and TRBJ2-2, with D possibly TRBD2 on 5 matching bases. V lost 4 bases, J lost 6 bases, and 11 bases lay in between. The CDR3 contains 14 residues. Germline V gives CDR1 KGHDR, CDR2 SFDVKD. CDR3 nucleotides: TGTGCCACCAGTGACGGGGTTGTAGCCGGGGAGCTGTTTTTT. Translation gives CATSDGVVAGELFF.

The chain has TRBV24-1 and TRBJ2-1; no reliable D call. V lost 0 bases and J lost 8, with 13 bases in between. This CDR3 spans 15 amino acids. CDR1 is KGHDR, CDR2 SFDVKD, per germline. CDR3 coding DNA: TGTGCCACCAGTGATTTGATCGGAGAGGCGGATGAGCAGTTCTTC. The encoded protein is CATSDLIGEADEQFF.

The chain combines TRBV20-1 with TRBJ2-1; the D gene is possibly TRBD1 (6 bases). This CDR3 has 11 amino acids. The germline CDR1 and CDR2 sequences are DFQATT and SNEGSKA (reference sequence). The CDR3 nucleotides are TGCAGGGCGGACAGAGCTGAAGAGCAGTTCTTC. Translation gives CRADRAEEQFF.

The chain couples TRBV7-2 to TRBJ2-7, with no clear D. The ends were cut back, 2 bases at V and 3 bases at J, with 8 bases in the middle. Germline V gene sequence: CDR1 SGHTA, CDR2 FQGNSA. CDR3 length: 13 amino acids. This CDR3 is CASSLRVNYEQYF. The CDR3 bases are TGTGCCAGCAGCTTAAGAGTAAACTACGAGCAGTACTTC.

The genes are TRBV3-1 (or the pseudogene TRBV3-2) and TRBJ2-5, with 9 bases matching TRBD2. Germline V CDR1 and CDR2: LGHDT, YNNKEL (reference sequence). This CDR3 contains 14 residues. The V gene end was trimmed by 4 bases and the J gene end by 5 bases; junction bases not matched to a gene: 5. The CDR3 loop is CASSPGGGAETQYF. The CDR3 DNA sequence: TGTGCCAGCAGCCCTGGCGGGGGGGCGGAGACCCAGTACTTC.

J is TRBJ1-2 and V is TRBV6-5, with 7 bases aligning to TRBD1. The CDR3 loop spans 14 amino acids. V was clipped by 2 bases and J by 5 bases; unmatched bases: 5. Germline CDR1 MNHEY, CDR2 SVGAGI. In DNA form, the CDR3 reads TGTGCCAGCAGTTACCGAGGGGGCGGGTATGGCTACACCTTC. Translation gives CASSYRGGGYGYTF.

The V call is TRBV4-1, the J call TRBJ2-7; no reliable D call. With 2 bases removed from V and 5 bases from J, the gap between germline ends came to 13 bases. The germline V gene has CDR1 MGHRA and CDR2 YSYEKL. CDR3 length equals 14 residues. CDR3: CASSQFSRLDEQYF. CDR3 coding DNA: TGCGCCAGCAGCCAATTTTCAAGACTCGACGAGCAGTACTTC.

This clone was picked up one time. The chain employs TRBV7-6 and TRBJ2-3, with a possible D match to TRBD2 (6 bases). The germline V gene has CDR1 SGHVS and CDR2 FNYEAQ. This CDR3 spans 15 amino acids. V was cut by 5 bases and J by 2 bases, with 14 bases left in between. The CDR3: CASSRRGGNTDTQYF. CDR3 coding DNA: TGTGCCAGCAGCCGCCGCGGCGGGAACACAGATACGCAGTATTTT.

This clone appeared a single time. The DNA is left out, because the CDR3 cannot be placed on it with certainty; the CDR3 is given as TCRdb lists it. The J gene is TRBJ2-1, the V gene TRBV11-3; the tabulated D call, TRBD1, remains unverified against the DNA. The length of the CDR3 is 15 amino acids, counting both ends. Germline CDR1 is SGHNT and CDR2 is YENEEA. CDR3 residues: CASSLGVGTGATKFF.

This rearrangement joins TRBV10-3 to TRBJ1-4; no clear D gene. CDR1 ENHRY and CDR2 SYGVKD come from the germline V gene. The CDR3 length is 16 residues. The ends were cut back, 2 bases at V and 4 bases at J, with 14 bases in the middle. Here the CDR3 DNA reads TGTGCCATCAGTGAGGGGCGTTCGAGGGATAATGAAAAACTGTTTTTT. Translation gives CAISEGRSRDNEKLFF.

The V gene is TRBV5-1, the J gene TRBJ2-6; 8 bases agree with TRBD1. This CDR3 contains 16 residues. Germline lookup yields CDR1 SGHRS and CDR2 YFSETQ. With 3 bases clipped from V and 1 base from J, the junction kept 3 bases outside the gene matches. The CDR3, as DNA: TGCGCCAGCAGCTGGGACAGGACTTCTGGGGCCAACGTCCTGACTTTC. Amino acids: CASSWDRTSGANVLTF.

This chain connects TRBV7-9 to TRBJ1-1; 7 nucleotides line up with TRBD1. J gave up 5 bases and V 5 bases, and 8 bases lay outside the gene matches. Germline-derived CDR1 and CDR2 are SEHNR and FQNEAQ (reference sequence). The CDR3 runs to 14 residues. The CDR3 here is CASSQKQGITEAFF. The CDR3 region has the DNA TGTGCCAGCAGCCAGAAACAGGGGATTACTGAAGCTTTCTTT.

The V call is TRBV3-1 (or the pseudogene TRBV3-2), the J call TRBJ2-1; 7 bases are a match to TRBD2. Trimming removed 4 bases from V and 1 base from J; junction bases left unmatched: 4. The germline gives CDR1 LGHDT, CDR2 YNNKEL (reference sequence). This CDR3 has 15 residues. The CDR3 DNA reads as TGTGCCAGCAGCCCCAGACTAGCATCCTACAATGAGCAGTTCTTC. Protein sequence: CASSPRLASYNEQFF.

This chain connects TRBV7-6 to TRBJ2-7; D is possibly TRBD2 (5 bases). The germline CDR1 and CDR2 sequences are SGHVS and FNYEAQ. Deletions cut 5 bases from V and 4 bases from J, with 18 bases between. The CDR3 contains 15 residues. The CDR3 sequence: CASSDHLAPGYEQYF. CDR3 sequence (DNA): TGTGCCAGCAGCGATCATCTGGCCCCGGGGTACGAGCAGTACTTC.

This chain joins TRBV12-3 or TRBV12-4 and TRBJ2-1, with TRBD2 as a possible D gene (5 bases). The CDR3 is made up of 12 amino acids. V was trimmed by 5 bases and J by 8 bases, leaving 10 bases between them. The CDR3 DNA sequence: TGTGCCAGCAGTGGGCTAGCCGATGAGCAGTTCTTC. It encodes CASSGLADEQFF.

The chain employs TRBV18 and TRBJ2-7, with TRBD1 identical over 9 bases. CDR3 size: 16 residues. The ends lost 0 bases at V and 7 bases at J; junction bases unmatched: 10. Looked up from germline, CDR1 is KGHSH and CDR2 is LQKENI. DNA of the CDR3: TGTGCCAGCTCACCACCTGGGGACAGGGCGCGGGGGGAGCAGTACTTC. This codes for CASSPPGDRARGEQYF. Using reference TRBV18 and TRBJ2-7 for the parts outside the CDR3, the full variable domain is NAGVMQNPRHLVRRRGQEARLRCSPMKGHSHVYWYRQLPEEGLKFMVYLQKENIIDESGMPKERFSAEFPKEGPSILRIQQVVRGDSAAYFCASSPPGDRARGEQYFGPGTRLTVT.

The chain uses TRBV28 and TRBJ2-5; TRBD2 agrees at 14 bases. V lost 4 bases, J lost 4 bases, and 8 bases stayed unmatched. CDR1 is MDHEN, CDR2 SYDVKM, per germline. The CDR3 is made up of 17 amino acids. For the CDR3, the DNA is TGTGCCAGCAGTTCATCGACTAGCGGGAGGGCGGGAGAGACCCAGTACTTC. Protein sequence: CASSSSTSGRAGETQYF. Together with reference TRBV28 and TRBJ2-5, the CDR3 gives the full variable domain: DVKVTQSSRYLVKRTGEKVFLECVQDMDHENMFWYRQDPGLGLRLIYFSYDVKMKEKGDIPEGYSVSREKKERFSLILESASTNQTSMYLCASSSSTSGRAGETQYFGPGTRLLVL.

CDR3 sequence (DNA): TGCGCCAGCAGCCCGATGGGGACAGGGGGCGCAGATACGCAGTATTTT. It specifies CASSPMGTGGADTQYF. This chain connects TRBV5-1 to TRBJ2-3; 12 nucleotides line up with TRBD1. The CDR3 loop spans 16 amino acids. CDR1 SGHRS and CDR2 YFSETQ come from the germline V gene. After removal of 4 bases from V and 4 bases from J, the junction contained 7 bases not matched to a gene.

This chain uses TRBV7-2 with TRBJ2-3; TRBD2 matches at 12 bases. The CDR3 runs to 16 residues. J gave up 4 bases and V 4 bases, and 6 bases lay outside the gene matches. CDR1 is SGHTA and CDR2 is FQGNSA in the germline V gene. CDR3 sequence (DNA): TGTGCCAGCAGCTCCCGCGGGACTAGCGGGTCAGATACGCAGTATTTT. The encoded protein is CASSSRGTSGSDTQYF.

Only a few counts were recorded for this clone. This sequence joins TRBV5-6 and TRBJ1-6; D remains unclear. The germline V gene has CDR1 SGHDT and CDR2 YYEEEE. This CDR3 has 18 residues. The V end lost 1 base, the J end lost 0 bases, and 14 bases lay between the germline ends. The CDR3 nucleotides read TGTGCCAGCAGCTTGCGAGCCAGGCTAATCTCCTATAATTCACCCCTCCACTTT. It yields the protein CASSLRARLISYNSPLHF.

This clone was observed a handful of times. This chain joins TRBV9 and TRBJ2-2; D is ambiguous. The CDR3 covers 19 residues. The V gene lost 0 bases and the J gene lost 0 bases, with 18 bases spanning the gap. Germline lookup yields CDR1 SGDLS and CDR2 YYNGEE. CDR3 sequence reads: CASSVALVAEWANTGELFF. As DNA, the CDR3 is TGTGCCAGCAGCGTAGCCCTAGTAGCAGAGTGGGCGAACACCGGGGAGCTGTTTTTT.

The J gene is TRBJ2-7, the V gene TRBV13; D is perhaps TRBD1 (6 bases). Trimming shortened V by 3 bases and J by 3 bases, and 12 bases separated the two germline ends. The CDR3 spans 14 residues. CDR1 is PRHDT and CDR2 is FYEKMQ in the germline V gene (reference sequence). The chain's CDR3 is CASSFGQGFYEQYF. CDR3 sequence (DNA): TGTGCCAGCAGCTTCGGGCAGGGGTTCTACGAGCAGTACTTC.

J is TRBJ1-1 and V is TRBV9; 11 bases line up with TRBD1. V shed 3 bases and J 6 bases; nucleotides not matched to a gene: 7. Germline assignment: CDR1 SGDLS and CDR2 YYNGEE. The CDR3 is made up of 15 amino acids. The CDR3: CASSERTGGVAEAFF. The CDR3 DNA reads TGTGCCAGCAGCGAGCGGACAGGGGGCGTCGCTGAAGCTTTCTTT.